Below, 26 T cell receptor beta chains from the same sample are listed, as sequenced in a study of blood T cell repertoires in COVID-19 (dated by TCRdb to 2020 to 2021). Receptors were amplified or captured by the immunoSEQ multiplex PCR assay. Here the immuneACCESS table is served through TCRdb, limited to in-frame sequences with V and J called. Missing clones are a known gap in these copies; in checked studies unresolved V genes cover under half, and the rest lacks a known reason. The sample table lists approximately 210,000 clones, 70% to 90% of them with a count of one. Around a tenth of the sample rests with the top ten. Sequencing was performed on peripheral blood. These receptors came from a man over 45 with COVID-19, enrolled during active disease.

This chain joins TRBV7-2 and TRBJ1-5; no clear D. CDR3 length: 14 residues. V lost 1 base and J lost 0, with 4 bases in between. The germline gives CDR1 SGHTA, CDR2 FQGNSA. The CDR3 DNA reads TGTGCCAGCAGCTTAGAATATAGCAATCAGCCCCAGCATTTT. It encodes CASSLEYSNQPQHF.

The chain joins TRBV5-1 to TRBJ2-6; possible D gene TRBD2, 6 bases. This CDR3 comprises 20 residues. Germline V lookup: CDR1 SGHRS, CDR2 YFSETQ. V shed 2 bases and J shed 1 base, with 22 bases lying between them. The CDR3 nucleotides are TGCGCCAGCAGCTTCGAGATTTTGGTGCGGGACCTGTCTGGGGCCAACGTCCTGACTTTC. Protein: CASSFEILVRDLSGANVLTF.

This clone was seen a single time. This chain joins TRBV2 and TRBJ2-7, with TRBD2 matching 7 bases. The CDR3 runs 15 residues. V was clipped by 5 bases and J by 7 bases; unmatched bases: 14. Germline CDR1 SNHLY, CDR2 FYNNEI. CDR3 in DNA: TGTGCCAGCAGTCCTCTGGGGGGAGGGCCTGGGGAGCAGTACTTC. It specifies CASSPLGGGPGEQYF.

This sequence joins TRBV7-9 and TRBJ1-2, with 12 bases lining up with TRBD1. Trimming took 6 bases from V and 6 from J; bases not matched to a gene: 8. The CDR3 contains 15 residues. CDR1 is SEHNR, CDR2 FQNEAQ, per germline (reference sequence). The CDR3 reads CASRQGDRGQNGYTF. CDR3 nucleotides: TGTGCCAGCAGACAGGGGGACAGGGGGCAGAATGGCTACACCTTC.

The chain has TRBV10-3 and TRBJ2-1; 7 nucleotides agree with TRBD2. There are 15 residues in the CDR3. Germline V gene sequence: CDR1 ENHRY, CDR2 SYGVKD. The V gene end was trimmed by 6 bases and the J gene end by 7 bases; junction bases not matched to a gene: 12. The CDR3 loop reads CAIRQDLGRENEQFF. The CDR3 bases are TGTGCCATCAGACAGGACTTGGGGCGGGAGAATGAGCAGTTCTTC.

The rearrangement uses TRBV3-1 (or the pseudogene TRBV3-2) and TRBJ1-1, with D perhaps matching TRBD1 (6 bases). Germline CDR1 and CDR2: LGHDT and YNNKEL (reference sequence). Trimming took off 1 base at V and 7 bases at J, with 16 bases between the two ends. CDR3 size: 15 residues. CDR3 sequence: CASSQVGHGRGEAFF. CDR3 in DNA: TGTGCCAGCAGCCAAGTGGGACACGGTAGAGGTGAAGCTTTCTTT.

The CDR3 loop is CASSLALGYEQYF. The DNA for the CDR3 is TGTGCCAGCAGCTTGGCCCTCGGCTACGAGCAGTACTTC. V gene TRBV5-5 combines with J gene TRBJ2-7; unclear D gene. V was cut by 0 bases and J by 3 bases, with 7 bases left in between. CDR3 length equals 13 residues. The germline CDR1 and CDR2 sequences are SGHKS and YYEKEE (reference sequence).

This chain connects TRBV5-1 to TRBJ2-5; 9 bases line up with TRBD1. After removal of 5 bases from V and 2 bases from J, the junction contained 13 bases not matched to a gene. The CDR3 length is 17 residues. The germline V gene has CDR1 SGHRS and CDR2 YFSETQ. DNA for the CDR3: TGCGCCAGCAGTTACCCTCGACAGGGGGGTTCTCAAGAGACCCAGTACTTC. Its translation is CASSYPRQGGSQETQYF.

The gene calls are TRBV6-5 and TRBJ2-1, with 9 bases lining up with TRBD1. This CDR3 is 15 amino acids long. V dropped 5 bases and J dropped 4; count of bases not matched to a gene: 6. Per germline, CDR1 MNHEY and CDR2 SVGAGI. The CDR3 is CASSRTQGAYNEQFF. DNA of the CDR3: TGTGCCAGCAGTCGAACACAGGGGGCGTACAATGAGCAGTTCTTC.

The gene calls are TRBV14 and TRBJ2-1, with TRBD2 identical over 8 bases. Looked up from germline, CDR1 is SGHDN and CDR2 is FVKESK. The CDR3 extends over 19 amino acids. The V and J ends lost 4 bases and 6 bases, in that order; junction bases with no gene match: 20. The CDR3 spells CASSPSRETSGLTFNEQFF. Written as DNA, the CDR3 is TGTGCCAGCAGCCCCTCCCGGGAAACTAGCGGCTTAACCTTCAATGAGCAGTTCTTC.

This chain joins TRBV6-5 and TRBJ2-2; TRBD1 matches 9 bases. The germline V gene encodes CDR1 MNHEY and CDR2 SVGAGI. Trimming cost V 5 bases and J 0 bases; bases outside gene matches: 1. The CDR3 has 15 residues. CDR3 in amino acids: CASSRQGANTGELFF. Written as DNA, the CDR3 is TGTGCCAGCAGTAGACAGGGGGCGAACACCGGGGAGCTGTTTTTT.

V is TRBV6-2 or TRBV6-3 and J is TRBJ2-5, with D maybe TRBD1 (5 bases). Germline V gene data show CDR1 as MNHEY and CDR2 as SVGEGT. The CDR3 is 14 residues long. Trimming shortened V by 4 bases and J by 5 bases, and 14 bases separated the two germline ends. CDR3 sequence: CASSFTGDWETQYF. CDR3 nucleotides: TGTGCCAGCAGTTTCACAGGTGACTGGGAGACCCAGTACTTC.

The chain has TRBV2 and TRBJ2-7, with 10 nucleotides matching TRBD2. Germline V gives CDR1 SNHLY, CDR2 FYNNEI. The CDR3 length is 15 residues. Germline trimming cut 0 bases from V and 5 bases from J; bases unmatched to any gene: 4. CDR3: CASSEAPLAGNEQYF. The CDR3 nucleotides read TGTGCCAGCAGTGAAGCCCCACTAGCGGGAAACGAGCAGTACTTC.

The V gene is TRBV20-1, the J gene TRBJ2-3; no firm D call. This CDR3 comprises 11 residues. Per germline, CDR1 DFQATT and CDR2 SNEGSKA (reference sequence). Trimming took off 2 bases at V and 6 bases at J, with 6 bases between the two ends. CDR3 residues: CSARQLDTQYF. The CDR3 DNA reads as TGCAGTGCTAGACAGTTGGATACGCAGTATTTT.

CDR3 DNA: TGTGCCAGCAGTACGGACAGGGGGCATTCACCCCTCCACTTT. Amino acids: CASSTDRGHSPLHF. The rearrangement links TRBV9 to TRBJ1-6; 11 positions agree with TRBD1. The ends lost 5 bases at V and 8 bases at J; junction bases unmatched: 3. Germline CDR1 reads SGDLS; CDR2 reads YYNGEE. CDR3 length: 14 amino acids.

The V gene is TRBV19, the J gene TRBJ2-3; D uncertain. This CDR3 has 13 amino acids. The V gene's germline CDR1 is LNHDA and CDR2 SQIVND (reference sequence). V shed 3 bases and J shed 4 bases, with 8 bases lying between them. Here the CDR3 DNA reads TGTGCCAGTAGTATTCGTCTGTCAGATACGCAGTATTTT. Encoded protein: CASSIRLSDTQYF.

The gene calls are TRBV5-4 and TRBJ2-7; TRBD1 aligns across 7 bases. V lost 3 bases to trimming and J lost 6 bases; unmatched junction nucleotides: 9. The CDR3 has 14 amino acids. Germline V gene sequence: CDR1 SGHNT, CDR2 YYREEE (reference sequence). Here the CDR3 DNA reads TGTGCCAGCAGCTCAAAGACAGGGTCTAGCGAGCAGTACTTC. Translated, it gives CASSSKTGSSEQYF.

This sequence joins TRBV18 and TRBJ1-1, with TRBD1 matching over 9 bases. Germline trimming cut 5 bases from V and 4 bases from J; bases unmatched to any gene: 2. This CDR3 is built from 13 residues. Germline V gives CDR1 KGHSH, CDR2 LQKENI. As DNA, the CDR3 is TGTGCCAGCTCAATGGACAGGGGCACTGAAGCTTTCTTT. It translates to CASSMDRGTEAFF.

About this clone itself: The sample holds other DNA sequences that translate to the same CDR3. The chain links TRBV5-1 to TRBJ2-2; 8 bases map to TRBD1. The CDR3 length is 14 residues. CDR1 and CDR2 from the germline V gene are SGHRS and YFSETQ. With V trimmed by 4 bases and J by 3 bases, 2 bases remained unmatched. For the CDR3, the DNA is TGCGCCAGCAGCCTACAGGGGGACACCGGGGAGCTGTTTTTT. It is translated as CASSLQGDTGELFF.

The chain joins TRBV18 to TRBJ2-7; a possible D gene is TRBD1 (5 bases). The CDR3 contains 12 residues. The germline CDR1 and CDR2 sequences are KGHSH and LQKENI. V was shortened by 3 bases and J by 5 bases, with 8 bases between the two germline ends. The CDR3 protein is CASSPQDNEQYF. CDR3 sequence (DNA): TGTGCCAGCTCACCCCAGGACAACGAGCAGTACTTC.

As concerns this clone: The germline gene is not matched at one end of the junction; a read error may be the cause. This sample includes further DNA sequences coding for the same CDR3. This chain links TRBV6-1 with TRBJ2-5; possibly TRBD2 for D (7 bases). Germline V gene data show CDR1 as MNHNS and CDR2 as SASEGT. The CDR3 contains 16 residues. The chain's CDR3 is CARSEAGRGAGETQYF. The DNA for the CDR3 is TGTGCCCGCAGTGAAGCGGGGAGGGGGGCGGGGGAGACCCAGTACTTC.

V and J are TRBV28 and TRBJ2-6; possible D gene TRBD1, 6 bases. The CDR3 totals 16 residues. CDR1 and CDR2 (germline): MDHEN, SYDVKM. V was trimmed by 4 bases and J by 2 bases, leaving 12 bases between them. The CDR3 protein is CASSSPGTTGANVLTF. In DNA, the CDR3 is TGTGCCAGCAGTTCCCCCGGGACAACTGGGGCCAACGTCCTGACTTTC.

Regarding this clone: Additional DNA sequences in this sample encode the identical CDR3. This sequence joins TRBV6-5 and TRBJ1-2, with D possibly being TRBD1 (6 bases). Germline V gene lookup returns CDR1 MNHEY and CDR2 SVGAGI. This CDR3 comprises 13 residues. V was shortened by 0 bases and J by 8 bases, with 10 bases between the two germline ends. In DNA, the CDR3 is TGTGCCAGCAGTTACTCTGCAGGGGTCGGCTACACCTTC. Its translation: CASSYSAGVGYTF.

This clone was recorded at least ten times. Other DNA sequences in the same sample also yield this CDR3. CDR3: CASSLAGTNTGELFF. CDR3 nucleotides: TGCGCCAGCAGCTTGGCTGGCACGAACACCGGGGAGCTGTTTTTT. V usage is TRBV5-1 and J usage is TRBJ2-2; D gene uncertain. The CDR3 sequence is 15 residues long. V was pared by 0 bases and J by 0 bases, with 6 bases between. CDR1 and CDR2 (germline): SGHRS, YFSETQ.

This chain uses TRBV11-2 with TRBJ2-5, with 11 nucleotides matching TRBD2. V lost 4 bases and J lost 1; bases outside the gene matches: 2. The CDR3 covers 15 residues. Germline loops: CDR1 SGHAT, CDR2 FQNNGV. The CDR3 here is CASSYLAGGQETQYF. As DNA, the CDR3 is TGTGCCAGCAGCTATCTAGCGGGGGGCCAAGAGACCCAGTACTTC.

This rearrangement joins TRBV19 to TRBJ2-5; 8 nucleotides line up with TRBD1. The CDR3 runs to 17 residues. The germline CDR1 and CDR2 sequences are LNHDA and SQIVND (reference sequence). V gave up 1 base and J gave up 2 bases; unmatched junction bases: 9. The CDR3: CASSIVWNRGVQETQYF. The CDR3, as DNA: TGTGCCAGTAGTATAGTGTGGAACAGGGGGGTACAAGAGACCCAGTACTTC.